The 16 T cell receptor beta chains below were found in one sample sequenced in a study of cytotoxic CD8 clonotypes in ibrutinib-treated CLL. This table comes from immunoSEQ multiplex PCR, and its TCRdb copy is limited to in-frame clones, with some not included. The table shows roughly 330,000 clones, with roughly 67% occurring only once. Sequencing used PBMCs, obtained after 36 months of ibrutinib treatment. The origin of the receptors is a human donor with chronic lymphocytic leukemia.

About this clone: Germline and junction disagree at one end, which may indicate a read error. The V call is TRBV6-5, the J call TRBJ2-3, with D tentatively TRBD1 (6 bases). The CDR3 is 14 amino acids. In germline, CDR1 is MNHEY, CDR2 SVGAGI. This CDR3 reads CASSLGQSTDTQYF. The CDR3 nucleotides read TGTGCCAGCAGTTTAGGACAGAGCACAGACACGCAGTATTTT.

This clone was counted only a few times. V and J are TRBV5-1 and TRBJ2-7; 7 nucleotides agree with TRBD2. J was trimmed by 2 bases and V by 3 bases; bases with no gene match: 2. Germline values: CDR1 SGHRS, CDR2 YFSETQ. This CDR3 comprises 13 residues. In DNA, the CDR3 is TGCGCCAGCAGCTACGGGGGGACCTACGAGCAGTACTTC. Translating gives CASSYGGTYEQYF.

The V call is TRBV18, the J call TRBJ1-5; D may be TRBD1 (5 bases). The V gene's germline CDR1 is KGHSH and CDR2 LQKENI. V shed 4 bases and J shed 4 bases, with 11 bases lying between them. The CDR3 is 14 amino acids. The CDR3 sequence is CASSQDILNQPQHF. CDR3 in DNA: TGTGCCAGCTCACAGGACATATTGAATCAGCCCCAGCATTTT.

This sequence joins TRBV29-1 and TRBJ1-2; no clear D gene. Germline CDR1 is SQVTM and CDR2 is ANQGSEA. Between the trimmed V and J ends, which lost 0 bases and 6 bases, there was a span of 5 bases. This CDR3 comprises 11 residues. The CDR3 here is CSVEDGNGYTF. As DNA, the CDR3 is TGCAGCGTTGAAGACGGTAATGGCTACACCTTC.

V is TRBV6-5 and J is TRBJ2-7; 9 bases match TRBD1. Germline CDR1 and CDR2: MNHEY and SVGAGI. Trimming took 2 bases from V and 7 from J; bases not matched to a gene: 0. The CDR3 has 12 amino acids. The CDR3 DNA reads TGTGCCAGCAGTTACGGGACAGGGGAGCAGTACTTC. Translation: CASSYGTGEQYF.

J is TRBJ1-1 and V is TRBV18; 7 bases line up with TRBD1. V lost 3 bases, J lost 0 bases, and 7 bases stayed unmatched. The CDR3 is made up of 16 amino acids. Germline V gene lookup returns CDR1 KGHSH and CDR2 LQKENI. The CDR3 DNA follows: TGTGCCAGCTCACCCGACAGGGTTCGGATGAACACTGAAGCTTTCTTT. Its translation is CASSPDRVRMNTEAFF.

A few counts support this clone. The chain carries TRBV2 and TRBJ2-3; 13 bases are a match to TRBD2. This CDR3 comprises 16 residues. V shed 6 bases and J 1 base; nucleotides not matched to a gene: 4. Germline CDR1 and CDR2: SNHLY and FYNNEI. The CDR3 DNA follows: TGTGCCAGCAGCGTGACTAGCGGGGGGCGCACAGATACGCAGTATTTT. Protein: CASSVTSGGRTDTQYF.

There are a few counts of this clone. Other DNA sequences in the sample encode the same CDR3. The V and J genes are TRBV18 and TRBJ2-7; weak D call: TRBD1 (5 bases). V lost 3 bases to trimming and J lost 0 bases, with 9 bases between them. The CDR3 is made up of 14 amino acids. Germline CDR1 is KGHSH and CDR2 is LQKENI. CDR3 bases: TGTGCCAGCTCACCGGACATTCACTCCTACGAGCAGTACTTC. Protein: CASSPDIHSYEQYF.

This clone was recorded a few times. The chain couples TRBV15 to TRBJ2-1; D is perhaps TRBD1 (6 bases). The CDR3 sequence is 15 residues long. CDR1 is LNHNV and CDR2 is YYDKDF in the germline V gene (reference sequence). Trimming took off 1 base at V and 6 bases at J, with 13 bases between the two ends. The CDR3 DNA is TGTGCCACCAGCAGAGTCCAGGGGCTGGTCAATGAGCAGTTCTTC. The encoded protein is CATSRVQGLVNEQFF.

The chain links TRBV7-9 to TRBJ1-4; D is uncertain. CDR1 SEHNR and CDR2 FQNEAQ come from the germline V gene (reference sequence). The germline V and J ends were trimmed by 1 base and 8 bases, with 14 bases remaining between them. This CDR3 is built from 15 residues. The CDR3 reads CASSLVIYEQEKLFF. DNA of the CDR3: TGTGCCAGCAGCTTAGTAATTTACGAGCAGGAAAAACTGTTTTTT.

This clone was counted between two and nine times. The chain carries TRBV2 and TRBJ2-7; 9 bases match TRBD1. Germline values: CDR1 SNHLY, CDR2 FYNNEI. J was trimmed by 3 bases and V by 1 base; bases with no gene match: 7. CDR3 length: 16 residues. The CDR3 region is CASSEEGQGMDYEQYF. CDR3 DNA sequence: TGTGCCAGCAGTGAAGAGGGACAGGGTATGGACTACGAGCAGTACTTC. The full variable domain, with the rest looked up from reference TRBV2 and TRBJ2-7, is EPEVTQTPSHQVTQMGQEVILRCVPISNHLYFYWYRQILGQKVEFLVSFYNNEISEKSEIFDDQFSVERPDGSNFTLKIRSTKLEDSAMYFCASSEEGQGMDYEQYFGPGTRLTVT.

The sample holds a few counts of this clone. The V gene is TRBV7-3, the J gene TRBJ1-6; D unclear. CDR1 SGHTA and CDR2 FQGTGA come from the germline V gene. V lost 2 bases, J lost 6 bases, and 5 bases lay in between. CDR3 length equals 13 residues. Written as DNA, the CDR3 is TGTGCCAGCAGCTTATCTCGTAATTCACCCCTCCACTTT. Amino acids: CASSLSRNSPLHF.

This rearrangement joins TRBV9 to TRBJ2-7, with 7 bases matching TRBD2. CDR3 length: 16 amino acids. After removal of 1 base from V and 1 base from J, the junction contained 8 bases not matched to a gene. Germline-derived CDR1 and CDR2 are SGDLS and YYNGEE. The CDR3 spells CASSVLRGLGSYEQYF. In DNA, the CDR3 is TGTGCCAGCAGCGTACTCCGAGGACTAGGTTCCTACGAGCAGTACTTC.

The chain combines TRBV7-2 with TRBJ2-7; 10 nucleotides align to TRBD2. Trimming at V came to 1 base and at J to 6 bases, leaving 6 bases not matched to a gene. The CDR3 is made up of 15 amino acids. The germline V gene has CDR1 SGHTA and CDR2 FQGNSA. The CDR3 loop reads CASSLGSSGGIEQYF. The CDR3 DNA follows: TGTGCCAGCAGCTTAGGCAGTAGCGGGGGGATCGAGCAGTACTTC.

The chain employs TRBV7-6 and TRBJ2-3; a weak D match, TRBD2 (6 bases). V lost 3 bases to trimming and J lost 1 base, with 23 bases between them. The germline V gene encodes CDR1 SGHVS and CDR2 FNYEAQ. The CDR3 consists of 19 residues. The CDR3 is CASSFTPNSGPGGTDTQYF. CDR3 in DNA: TGTGCCAGCAGCTTTACCCCCAACAGTGGGCCGGGGGGCACAGATACGCAGTATTTT.

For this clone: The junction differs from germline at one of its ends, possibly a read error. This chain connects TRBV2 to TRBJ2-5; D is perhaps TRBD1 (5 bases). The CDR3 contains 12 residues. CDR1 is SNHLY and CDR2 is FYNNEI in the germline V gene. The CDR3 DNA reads TGTGCCAGCATAAGGGGCCAAGAGGCCCAGTACTTC. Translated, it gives CASIRGQEAQYF.